A selection of T cell receptor beta chains follows, all from one sample in a study of beta chain features in type 1 diabetes. Only in-frame clones appear in the TCRdb table, and some are missing; sequencing was by immunoSEQ multiplex PCR. Of 140,000 to 150,000 clones in the sample, 48% are singletons; the top ten hold over 0.4%. The sequencing input was Tregs from blood. These receptors were collected from a man younger than 30 in good health. Both conserved end residues are part of each CDR3. The D gene is left open where the match is weak. Clone size is not always given. Where it is, it says once, few, many or a class for expanded clones.

CDR3 DNA | CDR3 protein | clone size | V gene | D gene | J gene
TGTGCCAGCAGCCCGCCACCGGGACAGGGTAGGGCAGATACGCAGTATTTT | CASSPPPGQGRADTQYF | NA | TRBV7-9 | TRBD1 | TRBJ2-3
TGTGCCAGCAGTTTAAGGGGAGGGGGTGGCTACACCTTC | CASSLRGGGGYTF | few | TRBV27 | NA | TRBJ1-2
TGCGCCAGCAGCCAAGCTGGACTAGCGGTTTACAATGAGCAGTTCTTC | CASSQAGLAVYNEQFF | NA | TRBV4-1 | TRBD2 | TRBJ2-1
TGTGCCAGCAGTTTTGACGGCGGGGGGTTCCTCGAGCAGTACTTC | CASSFDGGGFLEQYF | NA | TRBV27 | TRBD2 | TRBJ2-7
TGCGCCAGCAGCCAAGATCGGGGACTAGCGGCCGGGGAGCTGTTTTTT | CASSQDRGLAAGELFF | few | TRBV4-3 | TRBD2 | TRBJ2-2
TGCACCAGCAGCCAAGGAAGGACTAGAGGGTCCTACGAGCAGTACTTC | CTSSQGRTRGSYEQYF | NA | TRBV1 | NA | TRBJ2-7
TGTGCCAGCAGCTTTGGACTCTCTGGAAACACCATATATTTT | CASSFGLSGNTIYF | few | TRBV7-9 | NA | TRBJ1-3
TGTGCCAGTAGTATAGAGCGCGGCAGGGTAACCGGGGAGCTGTTTTTT | CASSIERGRVTGELFF | few | TRBV19 | NA | TRBJ2-2
TGTGCCAGCAGCTTCTGGGACAGAGACAATGAGCAGTTCTTC | CASSFWDRDNEQFF | NA | TRBV11-1 | TRBD1 | TRBJ2-1
TGTGCCAGCAGCCGACTAGCGGGGGCTTACGAGCAGTACTTC | CASSRLAGAYEQYF | few | TRBV9 | TRBD2 | TRBJ2-7
TGTGCCAGCAGTGAACGGACTAACTCTGGAAACACCATATATTTT | CASSERTNSGNTIYF | few | TRBV2 | NA | TRBJ1-3
TGTGCCAGCAGCTTATTATACACTGAAGCTTTCTTT | CASSLLYTEAFF | few | TRBV7-9 | NA | TRBJ1-1
TGTGCCAGCAGCCTTGAGGGACAGCCGTACAATGAGCAGTTCTTC | CASSLEGQPYNEQFF | NA | TRBV11-3 | TRBD1 | TRBJ2-1
TGCGCCAGCAGTTCCTGGGACAGCTCCTACGAGCAGTACTTC | CASSSWDSSYEQYF | few | TRBV5-1 | TRBD1 | TRBJ2-7
TGCGCCAGCAGCTTGGCAAGGGACACATACGTTTACGAGCAGTACTTC | CASSLARDTYVYEQYF | once | TRBV5-1 | NA | TRBJ2-7
TGCGCCAGCAGAAGGGGGGGGCGAGATACGCAGTATTTT | CASRRGGRDTQYF | NA | TRBV5-1 | NA | TRBJ2-3
TGTGCCATCAGCAGGGGGTCAGAGGGCACAGATACGCAGTATTTT | CAISRGSEGTDTQYF | NA | TRBV10-3 | TRBD1 | TRBJ2-3
TGTGCCAGCAGCTTAAGATTAGGTGGGCTCTACGAGCAGTACTTC | CASSLRLGGLYEQYF | few | TRBV7-2 | NA | TRBJ2-7
TGTGCCAGCAGTATCGGAAGCTACAGGGGGAGTCGGTACTTC | CASSIGSYRGSRYF | NA | TRBV6-6 | TRBD1 | TRBJ2-7
TGCAGCGTCCCCGGACTAGCGGGGGGGTCGGCGTTCTTC | CSVPGLAGGSAFF | NA | TRBV29-1 | TRBD2 | TRBJ2-1
TGTGCCAGCTCACCACGGAGAACTTTGACATCAGGGATGAACACTGAAGCTTTCTTT | CASSPRRTLTSGMNTEAFF | NA | TRBV18 | NA | TRBJ1-1
TGTGCCAGCAGCTCCCGAGGACAGGCGCGATACTATGGCTACACCTTC | CASSSRGQARYYGYTF | NA | TRBV5-4 | TRBD1 | TRBJ1-2
TGTGCCAGTAGTATAGTGACAGGCTTGGGGGAGCTGTTTTTT | CASSIVTGLGELFF | NA | TRBV19 | NA | TRBJ2-2
TGCGCCAGCAGCCGAGAGAGGACTAGCGGGGGCACAGATACGCAGTATTTT | CASSRERTSGGTDTQYF | NA | TRBV4-1 | TRBD2 | TRBJ2-3
TGTGCCTGGAGTCCTAGACTAGCGCCGGAGACCCAGTACTTC | CAWSPRLAPETQYF | NA | TRBV30 | TRBD2 | TRBJ2-5
TGTGCCAGTAGTACCCAGTGGCCTGGGGCCAACGTCCTGACTTTC | CASSTQWPGANVLTF | NA | TRBV19 | NA | TRBJ2-6
TGTGCCAGCAGCTGGGGGGGGGCCGGTGGAGAGACCCAGTACTTC | CASSWGGAGGETQYF | NA | TRBV9 | NA | TRBJ2-5
TGTGCCAGCAGCTTACTCGTAGCGGGAGTGACAGATACGCAGTATTTT | CASSLLVAGVTDTQYF | few | TRBV7-2 | TRBD2 | TRBJ2-3
TGTGCCAGTAGTTGGCTCTCGAACACTGAAGCTTTCTTT | CASSWLSNTEAFF | few | TRBV19 | NA | TRBJ1-1
TGCGCCAGCAGCCAAGATTACGTGGGAGGCAATCAGCCCCAGCATTTT | CASSQDYVGGNQPQHF | few | TRBV4-3 | NA | TRBJ1-5
TGTGCCAGCAGCGGGGAGGGGACAGGGGCCTACGAGCAGTACTTC | CASSGEGTGAYEQYF | few | TRBV7-9 | TRBD1 | TRBJ2-7
TGTGCCAGCAGCCCCGGGACTAGCGGGGGGAATGAGCAGTTCTTC | CASSPGTSGGNEQFF | NA | TRBV7-9 | TRBD2 | TRBJ2-1
TGTGCCAGCAGCTTAACTAGCGGGGGTAGCACAGATACGCAGTATTTT | CASSLTSGGSTDTQYF | NA | TRBV7-2 | TRBD2 | TRBJ2-3
TGTGCCATCAGTGAGTCTCAGGGGGAGCGTGAGCAGTTCTTC | CAISESQGEREQFF | NA | TRBV10-3 | TRBD1 | TRBJ2-1
TGCAGCTCAGGCACTGTGGCTGACAATGAGCAGTTCTTC | CSSGTVADNEQFF | NA | TRBV29-1 | NA | TRBJ2-1
TGTGCCAGCAGCTTCTTCCCGACTAGCGGGGTGAACACCGGGGAGCTGTTTTTT | CASSFFPTSGVNTGELFF | NA | TRBV7-2 | TRBD2 | TRBJ2-2
TGTGCCAGCAGTTTACAACCACAGGGTTTAGATACGCAGTATTTT | CASSLQPQGLDTQYF | NA | TRBV28 | NA | TRBJ2-3
TGTGCCAGCAGCCCAGGGGACGAGCAGTACTTC | CASSPGDEQYF | NA | TRBV11-2 | NA | TRBJ2-7
TGCGCCAGCAGCCAAGATTCAGGACTCCTACGGGGGTACGAGCAGTACTTC | CASSQDSGLLRGYEQYF | NA | TRBV4-1 | NA | TRBJ2-7
TGTGCCAGCAGCTTAGGCTCTAGCGGGAGGGGAGAGACCCAGTACTTC | CASSLGSSGRGETQYF | NA | TRBV11-2 | TRBD2 | TRBJ2-5
TGCGCCAGCAGCCAATACGGGACCTACGAGCAGTACTTC | CASSQYGTYEQYF | NA | TRBV4-1 | NA | TRBJ2-7
TGTGCCAGCAGCTTAATTTTGGGGGGAACCGGGGAGCTGTTTTTT | CASSLILGGTGELFF | few | TRBV7-2 | NA | TRBJ2-2
TGTGCCAGTAGTATAGATCCCCCGGGACAGAGTTCTCAAGTCTCCTACAATGAGCAGTTCTTC | CASSIDPPGQSSQVSYNEQFF | NA | TRBV19 | TRBD1 | TRBJ2-1
TGTGCCAGCAGCCCGCCGGGACAGAGCTATGGCTACACCTTC | CASSPPGQSYGYTF | NA | TRBV7-2 | TRBD1 | TRBJ1-2
TGTGCCAGCAGCTTAAGGAGTGATCCGCTCCAGCATTTT | CASSLRSDPLQHF | NA | TRBV7-9 | NA | TRBJ1-5
TGCGCCAGCAGCTTGGCAGGGTTCCCCTACAATGAGCAGTTCTTC | CASSLAGFPYNEQFF | NA | TRBV5-1 | NA | TRBJ2-1
TGTGCCAGCAGTTTACGGCGGGGGGGAAAGACCCAGTACTTC | CASSLRRGGKTQYF | few | TRBV28 | TRBD2 | TRBJ2-5
TGTGCCAGCAGTGCCATTTCTAGCTACCCCTCCTACAATGAGCAGTTCTTC | CASSAISSYPSYNEQFF | NA | TRBV6-1 | NA | TRBJ2-1
TGTGCCACTACTCGACAGGGAACATCCTACGAGCAGTACTTC | CATTRQGTSYEQYF | NA | TRBV2 | TRBD1 | TRBJ2-7
TGTGCCAGCAGTCCCCGGGCGTGGAGGGGCTTATCCTACGAGCAGTACTTC | CASSPRAWRGLSYEQYF | NA | TRBV28 | NA | TRBJ2-7